This T cell receptor beta chain was retrieved from a study of T cell repertoires in cytomegalovirus infection. The CDR3 is 16 residues long. CDR1 SGHRS and CDR2 YFSETQ come from the germline V gene. V lost 5 bases, J lost 2 bases, and 9 bases stayed unmatched. TCRdb re-called the reads with MiXCR, one entry per CDR3 protein. The sample has about 530,000 distinct CDR3 sequences, around 27% seen once. Sequenced: PBMCs. The V gene is TRBV5-1, the J gene TRBJ2-2; the match to TRBD1 covers 7 bases. The TCR comes from a human donor in good health (CMV status not recorded). Some clones in this sample may be carry-over from other donors' samples. The CDR3: CASRNSGTENTGELFF. CDR3 nucleotide sequence: TGCGCCAGCAGGAATTCCGGGACAGAAAACACCGGGGAGCTGTTTTTT. Looking up the rest from reference TRBV5-1 and TRBJ2-2 gives the full variable domain: KAGVTQTPRYLIKTRGQQVTLSCSPISGHRSVSWYQQTPGQGLQFLFEYFSETQRNKGNFPGRFSGRQFSNSRSEMNVSTLELGDSALYLCASRNSGTENTGELFFGEGSRLTVL.